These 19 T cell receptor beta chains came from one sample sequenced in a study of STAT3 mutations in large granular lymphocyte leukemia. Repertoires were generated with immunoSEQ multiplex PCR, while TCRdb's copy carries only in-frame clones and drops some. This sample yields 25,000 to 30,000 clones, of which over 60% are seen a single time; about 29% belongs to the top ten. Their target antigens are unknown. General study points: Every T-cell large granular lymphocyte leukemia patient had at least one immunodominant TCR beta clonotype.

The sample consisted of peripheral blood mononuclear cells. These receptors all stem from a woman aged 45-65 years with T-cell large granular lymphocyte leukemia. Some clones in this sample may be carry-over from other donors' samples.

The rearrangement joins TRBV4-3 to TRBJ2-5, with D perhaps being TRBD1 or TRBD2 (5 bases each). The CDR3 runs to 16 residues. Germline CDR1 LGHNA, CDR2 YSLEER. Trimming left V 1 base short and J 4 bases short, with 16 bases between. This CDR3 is CASSQGSGPGRETQYF. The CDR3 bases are TGCGCCAGCAGCCAAGGTTCAGGGCCGGGGCGAGAGACCCAGTACTTC.

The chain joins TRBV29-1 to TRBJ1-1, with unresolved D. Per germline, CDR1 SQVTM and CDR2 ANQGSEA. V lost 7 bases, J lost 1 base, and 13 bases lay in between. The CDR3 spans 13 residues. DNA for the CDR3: TGCAGCGCCCTAGGCCCAGGGAACACTGAAGCTTTCTTT. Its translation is CSALGPGNTEAFF.

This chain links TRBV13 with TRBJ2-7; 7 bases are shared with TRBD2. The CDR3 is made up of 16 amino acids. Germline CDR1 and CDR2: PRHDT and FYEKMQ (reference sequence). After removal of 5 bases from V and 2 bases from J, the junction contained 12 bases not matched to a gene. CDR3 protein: CASSEMRGSATYEQYF. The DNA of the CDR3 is TGTGCCAGCAGCGAGATGCGGGGGTCCGCGACCTACGAGCAGTACTTC.

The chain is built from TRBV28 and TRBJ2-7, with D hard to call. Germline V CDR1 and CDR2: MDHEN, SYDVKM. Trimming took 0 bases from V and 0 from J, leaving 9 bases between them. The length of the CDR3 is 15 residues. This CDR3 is CASSLWGRSSYEQYF. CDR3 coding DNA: TGTGCCAGCAGTTTATGGGGCAGAAGCTCCTACGAGCAGTACTTC.

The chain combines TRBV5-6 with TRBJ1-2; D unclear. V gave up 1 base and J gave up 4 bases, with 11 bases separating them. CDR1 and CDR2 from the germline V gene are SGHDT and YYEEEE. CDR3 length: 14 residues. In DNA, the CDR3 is TGTGCCAGCAGCTTGCAAGGAACTTTCTATGGCTACACCTTC. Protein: CASSLQGTFYGYTF.

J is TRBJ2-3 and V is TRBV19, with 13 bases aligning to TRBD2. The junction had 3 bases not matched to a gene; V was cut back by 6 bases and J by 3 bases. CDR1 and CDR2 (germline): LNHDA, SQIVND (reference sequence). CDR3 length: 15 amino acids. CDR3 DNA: TGTGCCAGTAGGTGGACTAGCGGGAGTACAGATACGCAGTATTTT. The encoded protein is CASRWTSGSTDTQYF.

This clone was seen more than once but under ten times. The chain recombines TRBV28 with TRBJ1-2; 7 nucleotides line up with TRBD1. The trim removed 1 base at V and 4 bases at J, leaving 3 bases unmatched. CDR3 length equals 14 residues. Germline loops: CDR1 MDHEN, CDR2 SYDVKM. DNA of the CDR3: TGTGCCAGCAGTTTATCAGGGGGTGCCTATGGCTACACCTTC. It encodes CASSLSGGAYGYTF.

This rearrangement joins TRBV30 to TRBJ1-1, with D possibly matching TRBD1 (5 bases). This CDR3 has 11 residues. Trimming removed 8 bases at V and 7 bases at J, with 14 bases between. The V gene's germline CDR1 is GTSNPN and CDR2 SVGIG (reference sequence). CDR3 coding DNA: TGTGCCCGTAATTTCAGGGTTGAAGCTTTCTTT. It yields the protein CARNFRVEAFF.

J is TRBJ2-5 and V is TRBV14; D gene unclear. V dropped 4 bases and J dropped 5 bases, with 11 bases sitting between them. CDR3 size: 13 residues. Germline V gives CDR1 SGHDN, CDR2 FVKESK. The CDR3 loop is CASSRQVEETQYF. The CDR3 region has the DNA TGTGCCAGCAGCCGGCAGGTAGAGGAGACCCAGTACTTC.

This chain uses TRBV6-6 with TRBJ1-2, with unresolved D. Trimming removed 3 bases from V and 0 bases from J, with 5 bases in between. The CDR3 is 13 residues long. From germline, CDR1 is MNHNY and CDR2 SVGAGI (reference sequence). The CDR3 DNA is TGTGCCAGCAGTTATGGCCCTAACTATGGCTACACCTTC. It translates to CASSYGPNYGYTF.

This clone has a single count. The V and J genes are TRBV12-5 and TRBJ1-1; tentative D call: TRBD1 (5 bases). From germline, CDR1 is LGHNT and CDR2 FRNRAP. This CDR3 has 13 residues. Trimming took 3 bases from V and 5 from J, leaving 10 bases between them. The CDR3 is CASGFGGITEAFF. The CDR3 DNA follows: TGTGCTAGTGGTTTTGGGGGGATAACTGAAGCTTTCTTT. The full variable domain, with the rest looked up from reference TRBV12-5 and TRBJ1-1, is DARVTQTPRHKVTEMGQEVTMRCQPILGHNTVFWYRQTMMQGLELLAYFRNRAPLDDSGMPKDRFSAEMPDATLATLKIQPSEPRDSAVYFCASGFGGITEAFFGQGTRLTVV.

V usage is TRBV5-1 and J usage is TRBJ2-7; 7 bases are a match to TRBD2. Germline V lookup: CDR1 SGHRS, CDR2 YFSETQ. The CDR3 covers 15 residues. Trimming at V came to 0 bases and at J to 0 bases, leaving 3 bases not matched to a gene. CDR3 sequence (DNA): TGCGCCAGCAGCTTGGGGCGGACTAGCTCCTACGAGCAGTACTTC. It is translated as CASSLGRTSSYEQYF.

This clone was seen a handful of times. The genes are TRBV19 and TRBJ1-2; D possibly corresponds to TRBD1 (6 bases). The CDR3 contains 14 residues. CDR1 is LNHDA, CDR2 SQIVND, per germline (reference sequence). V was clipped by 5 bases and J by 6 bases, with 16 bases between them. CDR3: CASSAPGHLHGYTF. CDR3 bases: TGTGCCAGTAGTGCCCCGGGACACCTCCATGGCTACACCTTC. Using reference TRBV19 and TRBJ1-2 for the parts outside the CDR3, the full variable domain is DGGITQSPKYLFRKEGQNVTLSCEQNLNHDAMYWYRQDPGQGLRLIYYSQIVNDFQKGDIAEGYSVSREKKESFPLTVTSAQKNPTAFYLCASSAPGHLHGYTFGSGTRLTVV.

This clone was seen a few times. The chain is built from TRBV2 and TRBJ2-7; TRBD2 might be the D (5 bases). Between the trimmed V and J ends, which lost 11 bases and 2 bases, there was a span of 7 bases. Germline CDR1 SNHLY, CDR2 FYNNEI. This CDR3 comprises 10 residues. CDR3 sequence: CAAGTYEQYF. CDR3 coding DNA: TGTGCCGCCGGGACCTACGAGCAGTACTTC.

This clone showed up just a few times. CDR3 in DNA: TGCGCCAGCGGGGGGAGCGCGGAAGGAATTAGCAATCAGCCCCAGCATTTT. It specifies CASGGSAEGISNQPQHF. The gene calls are TRBV10-1 and TRBJ1-5, with a weak D call TRBD1 (5 bases). This CDR3 is built from 17 residues. Trimming took 8 bases from V and 0 from J, leaving 20 bases between them. Germline loops: CDR1 WNHNN, CDR2 SYGVQD (reference sequence).

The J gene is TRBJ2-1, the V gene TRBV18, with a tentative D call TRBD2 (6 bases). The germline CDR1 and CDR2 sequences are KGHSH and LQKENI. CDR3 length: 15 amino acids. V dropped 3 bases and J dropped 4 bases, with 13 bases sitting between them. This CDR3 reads CASSPRTSSYNEQFF. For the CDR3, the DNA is TGTGCCAGCTCACCGAGAACTAGCTCTTACAATGAGCAGTTCTTC. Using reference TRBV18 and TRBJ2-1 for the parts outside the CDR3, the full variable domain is NAGVMQNPRHLVRRRGQEARLRCSPMKGHSHVYWYRQLPEEGLKFMVYLQKENIIDESGMPKERFSAEFPKEGPSILRIQQVVRGDSAAYFCASSPRTSSYNEQFFGPGTRLTVL.

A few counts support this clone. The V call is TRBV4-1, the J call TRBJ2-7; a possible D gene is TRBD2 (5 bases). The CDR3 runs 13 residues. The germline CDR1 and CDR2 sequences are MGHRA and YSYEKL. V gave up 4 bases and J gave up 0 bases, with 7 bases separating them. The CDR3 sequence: CASSPSGSYEQYF. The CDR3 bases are TGCGCCAGCAGCCCGAGCGGCTCCTACGAGCAGTACTTC.

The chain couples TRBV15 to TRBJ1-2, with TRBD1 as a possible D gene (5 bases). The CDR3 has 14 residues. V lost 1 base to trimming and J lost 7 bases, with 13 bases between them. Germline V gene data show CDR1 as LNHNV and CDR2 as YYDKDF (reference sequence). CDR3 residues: CATSRVFQGGGYTF. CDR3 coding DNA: TGTGCCACCAGCAGAGTGTTCCAGGGAGGTGGCTACACCTTC.

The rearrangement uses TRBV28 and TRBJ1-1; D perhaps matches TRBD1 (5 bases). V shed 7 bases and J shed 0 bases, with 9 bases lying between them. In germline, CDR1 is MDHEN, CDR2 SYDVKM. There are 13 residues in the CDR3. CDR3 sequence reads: CASTGFMNTEAFF. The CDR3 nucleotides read TGTGCCAGCACAGGGTTCATGAACACTGAAGCTTTCTTT.